The next 26 T cell receptor beta chains were all read from a single sample in a study of T-cell reconstitution after alpha-beta-depleted transplantation in children. Unique molecular identifiers were incorporated into the prepared TCRbeta library. TCRdb reprocessed the PCR reads via MiXCR and lists one record per CDR3 protein. The data hold about 500,000 distinct CDR3 sequences, with about 30% observed a single time. Sequenced here: PBMCs from the stem cell graft donor, sampled from the stem cell graft. These receptors were obtained from a human donor who donated a stem cell graft to a child with aplastic anemia.

The table lists this clonotype with a few counts. The chain couples TRBV5-1 to TRBJ1-2, with no clear D. The CDR3 is 15 residues long. The ends were cut back, 0 bases at V and 8 bases at J, with 17 bases in the middle. CDR1 and CDR2 from the germline V gene are SGHRS and YFSETQ. The CDR3 sequence: CASSLEASEVAGYTF. The CDR3, as DNA: TGCGCCAGCAGCTTGGAGGCCAGCGAAGTCGCGGGCTACACCTTC.

This clonotype was detected only a few times. J is TRBJ2-7 and V is TRBV14, with 8 bases aligning to TRBD1. Germline CDR1 and CDR2: SGHDN and FVKESK. V was pared by 4 bases and J by 2 bases, with 4 bases of the junction left unmatched. The CDR3 is 14 amino acids. CDR3 in amino acids: CASSPSGGPYEQYF. The CDR3 DNA follows: TGTGCCAGCAGCCCCTCAGGGGGCCCCTACGAGCAGTACTTC.

The V call is TRBV5-1, the J call TRBJ1-1; D remains ambiguous. Germline CDR1 is SGHRS and CDR2 is YFSETQ. Trimming left V 4 bases short and J 0 bases short, with 10 bases between. This CDR3 has 14 residues. In DNA, the CDR3 is TGCGCCAGCAGCCCTCTGACAATGAACACTGAAGCTTTCTTT. Translating it yields CASSPLTMNTEAFF.

This clonotype appeared a few times. The chain is built from TRBV12-5 and TRBJ2-3; no clear D. Per germline, CDR1 LGHNT and CDR2 FRNRAP. The germline V and J ends were trimmed by 4 bases and 5 bases, with 7 bases remaining between them. The CDR3 has 12 residues. The CDR3 nucleotides read TGTGCTAGTGGTTCGGATGGAGATACGCAGTATTTT. This encodes CASGSDGDTQYF.

This clonotype turned up a few times. The gene calls are TRBV5-1 and TRBJ1-2, with a possible D match to TRBD1 (5 bases). CDR3 length equals 16 residues. V gave up 0 bases and J gave up 7 bases, with 19 bases separating them. Germline-derived CDR1 and CDR2 are SGHRS and YFSETQ. CDR3 DNA sequence: TGCGCCAGCAGCTTGGCGGGGGTTGGGGGTCGGACTGGCTACACCTTC. The encoded protein is CASSLAGVGGRTGYTF. The full variable domain, in which reference TRBV5-1 and TRBJ1-2 provide the parts outside the CDR3, is KAGVTQTPRYLIKTRGQQVTLSCSPISGHRSVSWYQQTPGQGLQFLFEYFSETQRNKGNFPGRFSGRQFSNSRSEMNVSTLELGDSALYLCASSLAGVGGRTGYTFGSGTRLTVV.

This chain links TRBV29-1 with TRBJ2-7; TRBD1 or TRBD2 may be the D gene (7 bases each). The germline CDR1 and CDR2 sequences are SQVTM and ANQGSEA. V gave up 3 bases and J gave up 0 bases, with 12 bases separating them. The CDR3 runs to 14 residues. The CDR3 region is CSVDRGGSSYEQYF. DNA of the CDR3: TGCAGCGTTGACAGGGGGGGGAGCTCCTACGAGCAGTACTTC.

This clonotype has only a few counts. This chain connects TRBV20-1 to TRBJ2-7; either TRBD1 or TRBD2 may supply D (5 bases each). Between the trimmed V and J ends, which lost 2 bases and 4 bases, there was a span of 24 bases. The CDR3 spans 17 residues. Per the germline V gene, CDR1 is DFQATT and CDR2 is SNEGSKA (reference sequence). CDR3 coding DNA: TGCAGTGCTAGACTCCAGGGAGTGGGGATAATGGAATACGAGCAGTACTTC. It codes for CSARLQGVGIMEYEQYF.

The chain joins TRBV5-1 to TRBJ1-1, with 8 bases matching TRBD1. The CDR3 is 16 amino acids. Trimming took 0 bases from V and 4 from J; bases not matched to a gene: 8. The germline CDR1 and CDR2 sequences are SGHRS and YFSETQ. The CDR3 loop reads CASSLDAGGAGTEAFF. In DNA form, the CDR3 reads TGCGCCAGCAGCTTGGACGCAGGGGGCGCGGGCACTGAAGCTTTCTTT. The whole variable domain, remainder taken from reference TRBV5-1 and TRBJ1-1, is KAGVTQTPRYLIKTRGQQVTLSCSPISGHRSVSWYQQTPGQGLQFLFEYFSETQRNKGNFPGRFSGRQFSNSRSEMNVSTLELGDSALYLCASSLDAGGAGTEAFFGQGTRLTVV.

The chain recombines TRBV20-1 with TRBJ2-7, with 9 positions matching TRBD2. Unmatched junction bases numbered 19, after V lost 4 bases and J lost 0 bases. The CDR3 spans 19 residues. Germline CDR1 DFQATT, CDR2 SNEGSKA (reference sequence). CDR3 region: CSAIILTSGPAFSSYEQYV. The CDR3, as DNA: TGCAGTGCTATAATATTGACTAGCGGTCCTGCTTTTAGCTCCTACGAGCAGTACGTC.

This clonotype was seen more than once but under ten times. The J gene is TRBJ2-1, the V gene TRBV5-6; 7 bases are shared with TRBD2. The germline V gene has CDR1 SGHDT and CDR2 YYEEEE. V trimming: 3 bases; J trimming: 1 base; junction bases outside the gene matches: 7. There are 16 residues in the CDR3. CDR3 DNA: TGTGCCAGCAGCTGCAACAGCGGGACGTCCTACAATGAGCAGTTCTTC. Its translation is CASSCNSGTSYNEQFF.

The chain uses TRBV6-2 or TRBV6-3 and TRBJ1-1; D call uncertain. Germline assignment: CDR1 MNHEY and CDR2 SVGEGT. This CDR3 comprises 12 residues. Trimming removed 0 bases at V and 11 bases at J, with 10 bases between. CDR3 region: CASSYSWVGAFF. In DNA form, the CDR3 reads TGTGCCAGCAGTTACTCCTGGGTTGGGGCTTTCTTT.

V usage is TRBV18 and J usage is TRBJ2-1; 8 positions agree with TRBD2. CDR1 and CDR2 (germline): KGHSH, LQKENI. This CDR3 is built from 14 residues. Unmatched junction bases numbered 8, after V lost 4 bases and J lost 9 bases. The DNA of the CDR3 is TGTGCCAGCTCACAAACGTGGACTAGCTTTGAGCAGTTCTTC. It specifies CASSQTWTSFEQFF.

The chain is built from TRBV29-1 and TRBJ1-1; 7 bases line up with TRBD1. With V trimmed by 3 bases and J by 3 bases, 7 bases remained unmatched. The CDR3 is 14 amino acids. In germline, CDR1 is SQVTM, CDR2 ANQGSEA. The DNA of the CDR3 is TGCAGCGTTGAGAGGGCAGGGGGGGACACTGAAGCTTTCTTT. It specifies CSVERAGGDTEAFF.

This clonotype was seen a handful of times. This chain connects TRBV6-1 to TRBJ2-2; D not certain. Trimming shortened V by 6 bases and J by 0 bases, and 11 bases separated the two germline ends. This CDR3 is built from 15 residues. Looked up from germline, CDR1 is MNHNS and CDR2 is SASEGT. The CDR3 sequence: CASSHFFANTGELFF. CDR3 bases: TGTGCCAGCAGCCACTTTTTCGCGAACACCGGGGAGCTGTTTTTT.

The count of this clonotype is one. The chain links TRBV12-3 or TRBV12-4 to TRBJ1-1, with D maybe TRBD1 (5 bases). V was trimmed by 6 bases and J by 5 bases, leaving 16 bases between them. The CDR3 has 14 amino acids. The CDR3 protein is CASRRIGGGTEAFF. In nucleotides, the CDR3 is TGTGCCAGCAGGCGTATTGGGGGAGGTACTGAAGCTTTCTTT.

This clonotype was counted only a few times. This rearrangement joins TRBV7-2 to TRBJ2-2; D ambiguous. The CDR3 is 13 residues long. Germline V gene lookup returns CDR1 SGHTA and CDR2 FQGNSA. Between the trimmed V and J ends, which lost 7 bases and 5 bases, there was a span of 11 bases. The CDR3 here is CASIGGRTGELFF. CDR3 bases: TGTGCCAGCATCGGCGGCAGAACCGGGGAGCTGTTTTTT.

V usage is TRBV21-1 and J usage is TRBJ2-2; TRBD1 is the table's D call, not checked against the DNA. TRBV21-1 is listed as a pseudogene. The CDR3 runs 15 residues. CDR3: CASGPGTANTGELFF. The CDR3 DNA sequence: TGTGCCAGCGGCCCAGGGACCGCGAACACCGGGGAGCTGTTTTTT.

The J gene is TRBJ1-1, the V gene TRBV18, with 9 bases matching TRBD1. V was pared by 0 bases and J by 4 bases, with 6 bases of the junction left unmatched. Germline V CDR1 and CDR2: KGHSH, LQKENI. This CDR3 region has 16 residues. DNA of the CDR3: TGTGCCAGCTCACCACCGGGACAGGGTTCGCCCACTGAAGCTTTCTTT. Translated: CASSPPGQGSPTEAFF.

This clonotype has only a few counts. The chain has TRBV4-3 and TRBJ2-6, with D uncertain. The CDR3 consists of 17 residues. CDR1 and CDR2 from the germline V gene are LGHNA and YSLEER. Trimming removed 0 bases at V and 1 base at J, with 10 bases between. The CDR3 spells CASSQDLVESGANVLTF. CDR3 bases: TGCGCCAGCAGCCAAGATCTAGTCGAGTCTGGGGCCAACGTCCTGACTTTC.

The rearrangement uses TRBV27 and TRBJ2-7; weak D call: TRBD1 (6 bases). CDR3 length: 16 residues. The germline V gene encodes CDR1 MNHEY and CDR2 SMNVEV (reference sequence). V was pared by 4 bases and J by 2 bases, with 18 bases between. The CDR3 region is CASSSTGPQGTYEQYV. CDR3 DNA: TGTGCCAGCAGTTCAACAGGACCCCAGGGGACCTACGAGCAGTACGTC.

The chain links TRBV7-9 to TRBJ1-2; D not resolved. The V end lost 5 bases, the J end lost 0 bases, and 13 bases lay between the germline ends. The CDR3 spans 15 residues. Germline CDR1 SEHNR, CDR2 FQNEAQ (reference sequence). CDR3 amino acids: CASSPNTEPNYGYTF. The CDR3 coding sequence is TGTGCCAGCAGCCCTAATACAGAGCCTAACTATGGCTACACCTTC.

This clonotype was observed a handful of times. The chain is built from TRBV7-9 and TRBJ1-6; D call uncertain. The CDR3 has 14 residues. With 3 bases removed from V and 8 bases from J, the gap between germline ends came to 11 bases. Germline loops: CDR1 SEHNR, CDR2 FQNEAQ (reference sequence). The CDR3 DNA is TGTGCCAGCAGCTTCTTTCTGGATGATTCACCCCTCCACTTT. This gives the protein CASSFFLDDSPLHF. Drawing the rest from reference TRBV7-9 and TRBJ1-6, the complete variable domain is DTGVSQNPRHKITKRGQNVTFRCDPISEHNRLYWYRQTLGQGPEFLTYFQNEAQLEKSRLLSDRFSAERPKGSFSTLEIQRTEQGDSAMYLCASSFFLDDSPLHFGNGTRLTVT.

The chain combines TRBV7-2 with TRBJ2-7, with D unclear. The CDR3 contains 17 residues. V lost 1 base and J 6 bases, leaving 22 bases between the germline ends. Germline lookup yields CDR1 SGHTA and CDR2 FQGNSA. The CDR3 DNA follows: TGTGCCAGCAGCTTAGGCGTCAACCACCACCTTCTGGGCGAGCAGTACTTC. This codes for CASSLGVNHHLLGEQYF.

The chain couples TRBV12-3 or TRBV12-4 to TRBJ1-6; D call uncertain. Trimming stripped 5 bases from V and 0 bases from J, with 11 bases between. This CDR3 is 16 amino acids long. The CDR3 coding sequence is TGTGCCAGCAGTACAACAAGGAGCTCCTATAATTCACCCCTCCACTTT. It specifies CASSTTRSSYNSPLHF.

This clonotype has just a few counts. The V and J genes are TRBV18 and TRBJ2-5, with 14 nucleotides matching TRBD2. Germline V lookup: CDR1 KGHSH, CDR2 LQKENI. V lost 0 bases, J lost 7 bases, and 4 bases stayed unmatched. The CDR3 runs 16 residues. This CDR3 is CASSPPGTSGSVTQYF. The DNA of the CDR3 is TGTGCCAGCTCACCACCCGGGACTAGCGGGAGTGTGACCCAGTACTTC.

This clonotype was seen more than once but under ten times. The V and J genes are TRBV5-5 and TRBJ2-7; tentatively, D is TRBD2 (6 bases). Germline V CDR1 and CDR2: SGHKS, YYEKEE (reference sequence). Trimming cost V 3 bases and J 4 bases, with 14 bases left between them. This CDR3 spans 14 amino acids. CDR3 DNA sequence: TGTGCCAGCAGCTGGGACTGGGGCAAGTACGAGCAGTACTTC. Protein: CASSWDWGKYEQYF.